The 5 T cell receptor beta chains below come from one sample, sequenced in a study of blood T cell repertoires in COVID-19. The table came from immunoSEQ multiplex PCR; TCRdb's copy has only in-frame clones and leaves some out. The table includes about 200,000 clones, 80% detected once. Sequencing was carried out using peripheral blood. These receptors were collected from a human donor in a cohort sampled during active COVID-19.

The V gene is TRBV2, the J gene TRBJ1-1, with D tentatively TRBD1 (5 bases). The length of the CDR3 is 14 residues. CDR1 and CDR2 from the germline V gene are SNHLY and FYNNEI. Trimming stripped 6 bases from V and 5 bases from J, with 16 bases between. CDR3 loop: CASSLGPTGTEAFF. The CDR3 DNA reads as TGTGCCAGCAGCCTGGGGCCGACCGGGACTGAAGCTTTCTTT.

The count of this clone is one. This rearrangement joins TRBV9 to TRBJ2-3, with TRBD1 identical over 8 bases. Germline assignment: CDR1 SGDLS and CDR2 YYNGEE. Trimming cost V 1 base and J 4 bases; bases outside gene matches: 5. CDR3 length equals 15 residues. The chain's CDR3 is CASSVKTGASDTQYF. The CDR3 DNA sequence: TGTGCCAGCAGCGTAAAGACAGGGGCGTCAGATACGCAGTATTTT.

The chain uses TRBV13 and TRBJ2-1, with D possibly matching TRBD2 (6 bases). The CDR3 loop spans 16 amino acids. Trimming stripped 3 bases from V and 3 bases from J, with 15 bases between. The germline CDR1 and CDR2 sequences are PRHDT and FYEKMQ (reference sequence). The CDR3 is CASSFLTSTLYNEQFF. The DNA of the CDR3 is TGTGCCAGCAGCTTCCTGACTAGTACCCTCTACAATGAGCAGTTCTTC.

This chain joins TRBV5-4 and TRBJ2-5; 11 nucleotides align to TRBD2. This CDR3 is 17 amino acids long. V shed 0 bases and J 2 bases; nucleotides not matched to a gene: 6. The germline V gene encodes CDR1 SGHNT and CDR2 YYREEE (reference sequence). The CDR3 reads CASSLADSGREQETQYF. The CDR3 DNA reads TGTGCCAGCAGCTTGGCTGATAGCGGGAGGGAACAAGAGACCCAGTACTTC. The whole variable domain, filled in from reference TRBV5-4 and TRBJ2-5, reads ETGVTQSPTHLIKTRGQQVTLRCSSQSGHNTVSWYQQALGQGPQFIFQYYREEENGRGNFPPRFSGLQFPNYSSELNVNALELDDSALYLCASSLADSGREQETQYFGPGTRLLVL.

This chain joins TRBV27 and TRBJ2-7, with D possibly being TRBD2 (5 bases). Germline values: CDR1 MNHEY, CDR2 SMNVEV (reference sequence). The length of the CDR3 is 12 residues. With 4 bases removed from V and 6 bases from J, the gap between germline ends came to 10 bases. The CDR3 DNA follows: TGTGCCAGCAGTTATGCCAGCGGCGAGCAGTACTTC. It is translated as CASSYASGEQYF.